Described below is a single T cell receptor (beta chain) sequence and its context. Its antigen is undetermined. CDR1 and CDR2 from the germline V gene are SQVTM and ANQGSEA. The V end was cut by 5 bases, the J end by 4 bases, with 14 bases between. The CDR3 is made up of 13 amino acids. 5'-RACE, quantitative and with molecular barcodes, yielded the TCR beta libraries. TCRdb called the 5' RACE reads again in MiXCR, with one record for every CDR3 protein. The sample lists 300,000 to 350,000 distinct CDR3 sequences, roughly 14% occurring once. This record comes from a study of CD8 T cells in ankylosing spondylitis. Study-wide results and caveats: For ankylosing spondylitis blood, a TCR beta motif of about eight highly homologous variants appeared characteristic. Earlier literature documents some of the motif variants in reactive arthritis synovial fluid and blood.

This chain links TRBV29-1 with TRBJ1-2, with D possibly being TRBD1 (5 bases). This TCR came from a male donor with ankylosing spondylitis or in good health (not recorded which). The sequenced sample consisted of blood, either unsorted or a sorted T cell fraction (not recorded which). This CDR3 is CSVLPTVAYGYTF. The CDR3 DNA is TGCAGCGTTTTACCGACAGTAGCCTATGGCTACACCTTC.